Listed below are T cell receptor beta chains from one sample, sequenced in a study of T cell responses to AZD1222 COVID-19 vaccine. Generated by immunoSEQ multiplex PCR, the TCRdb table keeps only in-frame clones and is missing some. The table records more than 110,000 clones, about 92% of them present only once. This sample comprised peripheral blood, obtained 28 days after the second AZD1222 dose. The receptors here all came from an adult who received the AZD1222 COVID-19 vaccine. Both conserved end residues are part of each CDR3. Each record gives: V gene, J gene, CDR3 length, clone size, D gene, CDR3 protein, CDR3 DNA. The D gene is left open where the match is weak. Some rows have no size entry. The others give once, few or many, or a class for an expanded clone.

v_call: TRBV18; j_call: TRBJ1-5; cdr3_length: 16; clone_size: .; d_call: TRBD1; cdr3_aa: CASSPGDRVRNQPQHF; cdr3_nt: TGTGCCAGCTCACCAGGGGACAGGGTACGGAATCAGCCCCAGCATTTT
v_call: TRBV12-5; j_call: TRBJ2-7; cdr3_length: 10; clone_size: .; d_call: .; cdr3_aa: CASYWGEQYF; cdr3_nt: TGTGCTAGTTATTGGGGCGAGCAGTACTTC
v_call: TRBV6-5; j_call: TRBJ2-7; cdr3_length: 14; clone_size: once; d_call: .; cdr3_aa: CASSYGGRNREQYF; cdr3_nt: TGTGCCAGCAGTTACGGGGGGCGAAACAGGGAGCAGTACTTC
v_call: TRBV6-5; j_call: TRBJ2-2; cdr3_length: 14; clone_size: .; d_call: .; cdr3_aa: CASSYFSNTGELFF; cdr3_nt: TGTGCCAGCAGTTACTTTTCGAACACCGGGGAGCTGTTTTTT
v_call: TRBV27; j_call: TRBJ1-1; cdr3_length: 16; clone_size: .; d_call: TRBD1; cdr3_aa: CASSLSTRTGNTEAFF; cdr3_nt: TGTGCCAGCAGTTTATCTACACGGACAGGGAACACTGAAGCTTTCTTT
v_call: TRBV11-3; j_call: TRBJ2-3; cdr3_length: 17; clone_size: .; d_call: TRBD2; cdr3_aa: CASSPPSSGSRPDTQYF; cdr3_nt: TGTGCCAGCAGCCCCCCCTCTAGCGGGAGTCGCCCAGATACGCAGTATTTT
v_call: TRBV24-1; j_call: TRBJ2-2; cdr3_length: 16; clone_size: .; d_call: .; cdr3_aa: CATSDTRQTGTGELFF; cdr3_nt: TGTGCCACCAGTGACACCCGTCAGACTGGCACCGGGGAGCTGTTTTTT
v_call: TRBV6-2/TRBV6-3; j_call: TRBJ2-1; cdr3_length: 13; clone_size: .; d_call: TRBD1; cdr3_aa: CASRPTGGDEQFF; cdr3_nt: TGTGCCAGCAGGCCTACAGGGGGCGATGAGCAGTTCTTC
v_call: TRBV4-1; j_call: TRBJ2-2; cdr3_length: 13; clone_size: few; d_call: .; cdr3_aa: CASSPAYTGELFF; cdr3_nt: TGCGCCAGCAGCCCGGCATACACCGGGGAGCTGTTTTTT
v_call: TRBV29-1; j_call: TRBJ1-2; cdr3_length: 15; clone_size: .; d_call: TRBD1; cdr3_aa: CSVAGQGRGNYGYTF; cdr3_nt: TGCAGCGTTGCGGGACAGGGGCGGGGAAACTATGGCTACACCTTC
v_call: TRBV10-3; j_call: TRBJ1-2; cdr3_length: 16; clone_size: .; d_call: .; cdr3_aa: CAISDGLEGGGDGYTF; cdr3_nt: TGTGCCATCAGTGATGGGTTAGAGGGCGGTGGAGATGGCTACACCTTC